Included here is one TCR beta chain sequence, with context. The CDR3 consists of 17 residues. Germline V gene lookup returns CDR1 SGHAT and CDR2 FQNNGV. Trimming pared 1 base from V and 2 bases from J, leaving 15 bases between. The data were obtained in a study of blood T cell repertoires in COVID-19. About the study: COVID-19 samples, acute and convalescent, were from the United States, Italy and Spain.

Sequencing was performed with immunoSEQ multiplex PCR; in TCRdb, only in-frame clones are kept and a portion is missing. The sample records about 150,000 clones, 70% to 90% being singletons. Sequencing was carried out using peripheral blood. This TCR derives from a man aged 50-60 years who had recovered from COVID-19. The chain combines TRBV11-2 with TRBJ2-1; tentatively, D is TRBD2 (7 bases). The CDR3 here is CASSLGGAGATYNEQFF. The CDR3 nucleotides are TGTGCCAGCAGCTTAGGGGGGGCGGGAGCCACCTACAATGAGCAGTTCTTC.